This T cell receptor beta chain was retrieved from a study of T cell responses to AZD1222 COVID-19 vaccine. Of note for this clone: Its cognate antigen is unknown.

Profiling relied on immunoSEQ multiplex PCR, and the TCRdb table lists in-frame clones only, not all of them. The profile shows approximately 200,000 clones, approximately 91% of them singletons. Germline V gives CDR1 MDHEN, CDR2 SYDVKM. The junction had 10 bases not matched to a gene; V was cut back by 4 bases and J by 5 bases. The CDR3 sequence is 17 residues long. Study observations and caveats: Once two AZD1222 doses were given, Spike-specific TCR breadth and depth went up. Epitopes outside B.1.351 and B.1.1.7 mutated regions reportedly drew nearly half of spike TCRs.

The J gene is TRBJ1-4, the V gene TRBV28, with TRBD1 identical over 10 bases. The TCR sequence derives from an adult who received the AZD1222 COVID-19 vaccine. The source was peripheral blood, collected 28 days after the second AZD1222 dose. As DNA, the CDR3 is TGTGCCAGCAGTTCCCGACAGGGGGCGGTTGGGAATGAAAAACTGTTTTTT. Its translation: CASSSRQGAVGNEKLFF.